This T cell receptor (beta chain) was profiled in a study of T-cell reconstitution after alpha-beta-depleted transplantation in children. Unique molecular identifiers tagged the TCRbeta library. Each CDR3 protein gets one entry after TCRdb re-called the PCR reads with MiXCR. There are around 370,000 distinct CDR3 sequences in the sample; 15% to 20% occur only once, and about 41% lies in the top ten. Regarding the study as a whole: From surviving recipient T cells and thymic progenitors came the high day-60 TCRbeta diversity observed in some patients. Fresh T-cell production supplied most of the T-cell counts and diversity seen one year after transplant. About two months after transplant, alpha-beta T cells reportedly came from several hundred expanded graft clones.

Trimming shortened V by 3 bases and J by 1 base, and 10 bases separated the two germline ends. This CDR3 contains 14 residues. In regard to this clonotype: As yet, its antigen is unknown.

The chain couples TRBV12-3 or TRBV12-4 to TRBJ2-7; maybe TRBD2 (5 bases). Sample: PBMCs, mostly from graft donor cells, taken 360 days after TCRalphabeta/CD19-depleted stem cell transplant. The receptor comes from a male patient aged 2 to 10 who had a stem cell transplant for acute lymphoblastic leukemia, so the T cells may come from the graft donor. CDR3 DNA: TGTGCCAGCAGTTTCTCCGGGATATCCTACGAGCAGTACTTC. This sequence encodes CASSFSGISYEQYF.